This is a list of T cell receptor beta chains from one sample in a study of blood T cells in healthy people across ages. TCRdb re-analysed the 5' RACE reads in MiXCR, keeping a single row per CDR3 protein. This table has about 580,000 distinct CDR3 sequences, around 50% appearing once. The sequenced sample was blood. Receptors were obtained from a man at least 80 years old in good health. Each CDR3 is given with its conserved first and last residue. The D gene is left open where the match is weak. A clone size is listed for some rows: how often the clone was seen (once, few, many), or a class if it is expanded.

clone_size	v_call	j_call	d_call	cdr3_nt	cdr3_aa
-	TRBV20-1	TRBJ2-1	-	TGCAGTGCTAGAGTATGGGGCAATGAGCAGTTCTTC	CSARVWGNEQFF
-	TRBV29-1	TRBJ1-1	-	TGCAGCGTCCGCTTGGACAGGAACACTGAAGCTTTCTTT	CSVRLDRNTEAFF
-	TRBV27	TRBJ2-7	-	TGTGCCAGCAGTCCGCTGAGGACCCACTACGAGCAGTACTTC	CASSPLRTHYEQYF
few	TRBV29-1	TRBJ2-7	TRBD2	TGCAGCGTTCCAGCTAGCGGCTCCTACGAGCAGTACTTC	CSVPASGSYEQYF
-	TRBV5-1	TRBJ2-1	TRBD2	TGCGCCAGCAGCCAGCTAGCGGGGGAGGAGCAGTTCTTC	CASSQLAGEEQFF
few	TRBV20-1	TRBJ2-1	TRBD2	TGCAGTGCTAGACACCTAGCGGGAGTAAAAAATGAGCAGTTCTTC	CSARHLAGVKNEQFF
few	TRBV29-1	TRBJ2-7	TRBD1	TGCAGCGTCGCGGGACAGGCCGCACGTTACGAGCAGTACTTC	CSVAGQAARYEQYF
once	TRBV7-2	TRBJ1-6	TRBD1	TGTGCCAGCAGCATCTTGGGACAGGGGAATCGGTCACCCCTCCACTTT	CASSILGQGNRSPLHF
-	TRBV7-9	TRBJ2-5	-	TGTGCCAGCAGCCCTCCAGGGTCCCAGCAGTACTTC	CASSPPGSQQYF
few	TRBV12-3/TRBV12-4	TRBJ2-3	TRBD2	TGTGCCAGCACTTATCTAGCGGGGGGGCCCGGAGATACGCAGTATTTT	CASTYLAGGPGDTQYF
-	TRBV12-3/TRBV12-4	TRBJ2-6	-	TGTGCCAGCAGTTTAAGCGTTTCTGGGACCAACGTCCTGACTTTC	CASSLSVSGTNVLTF
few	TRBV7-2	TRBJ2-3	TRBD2	TGTGCCAGCAGCCCTGTCAGACTAGCGGGGGCTCTCACAGATACGCAGTATTTT	CASSPVRLAGALTDTQYF
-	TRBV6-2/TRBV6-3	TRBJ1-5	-	TGTGCCAGCAGTTCCTACAGGGTGAGCAATCAGCCCCAGCATTTT	CASSSYRVSNQPQHF
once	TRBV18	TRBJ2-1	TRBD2	TGTGCCAGCTCACCAGGACTAGCGGGAGTTTTAAATGAGCAGTTCTTC	CASSPGLAGVLNEQFF
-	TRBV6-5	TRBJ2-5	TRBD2	TGTGCCAGCAGTTACGGGGCGGGGGGGCCAGGAGAGACCCAGTACTTC	CASSYGAGGPGETQYF
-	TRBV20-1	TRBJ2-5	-	TGCAGTGCCCTCACTTCAGGGTCTCGAGAGACCCAGTACTTC	CSALTSGSRETQYF
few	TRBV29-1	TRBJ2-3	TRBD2	TGCAGCGGCGGGACTAGCGGGACCACAGATACGCAGTATTTT	CSGGTSGTTDTQYF
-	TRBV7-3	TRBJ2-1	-	TGTGCCAGCAGCTTAACAGGGGTCGACAATGAGCAGTTCTTC	CASSLTGVDNEQFF
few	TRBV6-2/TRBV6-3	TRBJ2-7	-	TGTGCCAGCAGAACGGGACTGCCAAACGAGCAGTACTTC	CASRTGLPNEQYF
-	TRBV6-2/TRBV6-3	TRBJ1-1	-	TGTGCCAGCAGTTACTCTATTGCAGGGATGGCTTTCTTT	CASSYSIAGMAFF
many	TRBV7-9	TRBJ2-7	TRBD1	TGTGCCAGCAGCTTAGCCTCGGGACAGGGAACCCACGAGCAGTACTTC	CASSLASGQGTHEQYF
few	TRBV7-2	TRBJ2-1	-	TGTGCCAGCAGCTCCGATACGAGGCGGGAGCAGTTCTTC	CASSSDTRREQFF
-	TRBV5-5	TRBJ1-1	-	TGTGCCAGCCGGAAACAGGTGTCGGGCACTGAAGCTTTCTTT	CASRKQVSGTEAFF
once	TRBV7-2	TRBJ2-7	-	TGTGCCAGCAGCTTAGGAGGGATCGGGGAGCAGTACTTC	CASSLGGIGEQYF
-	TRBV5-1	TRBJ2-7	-	TGCGCCAGCAGCTTGCTCAGTCTGGGGTACGAGCAGTACTTC	CASSLLSLGYEQYF
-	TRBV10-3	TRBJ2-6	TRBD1	TGTGCCATCAGACCGGGACAGGGGGCATCGGGAGGGGCCAACGTCCTGACTTTC	CAIRPGQGASGGANVLTF
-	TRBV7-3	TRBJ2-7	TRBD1	TGTGCCAGCAGCACGAAGACAGGGGAGTCCGCCTACGAGCAGTACTTC	CASSTKTGESAYEQYF
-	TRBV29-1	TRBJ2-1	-	TGCAGCGTTGTTCACCTGGAGGAGACCCAGTTCTTC	CSVVHLEETQFF
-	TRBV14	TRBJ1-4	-	TGTGCCAGCAGCCAATGGATGGGGTCGGGACTGTTTTTT	CASSQWMGSGLFF
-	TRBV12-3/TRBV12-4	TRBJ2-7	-	TGTGCCAGCAGTTCCTTCGGGACCGTCTCCTACGAGCAGTACTTC	CASSSFGTVSYEQYF
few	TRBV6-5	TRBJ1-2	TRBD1	TGTGCCAGCAGTAAACAGGGGGCTAACTATGGCTACACCTTC	CASSKQGANYGYTF
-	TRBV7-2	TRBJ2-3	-	TGTGTCAGCAGCTTAGTGCCGGGGGAGGCAGATACGCAGTATTTT	CVSSLVPGEADTQYF
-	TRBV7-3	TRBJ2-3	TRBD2	TGTGCCAGCAGTCGAGGGACTAGCGGGTTACTTAGAGATACGCAGTATTTT	CASSRGTSGLLRDTQYF
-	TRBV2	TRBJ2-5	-	TGTGCCAGCAGTGATGGGGGAAGCCGGGAGACCCAGTACTTC	CASSDGGSRETQYF
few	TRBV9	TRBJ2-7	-	TGTGCCAGCAGCGTAGGTCCGGAGGCCCGCTCCTACGAGCAGTACTTC	CASSVGPEARSYEQYF
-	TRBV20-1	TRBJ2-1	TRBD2	TGCAGTGCTAGAGCTAGCGGCTACAATGAGCAGTTCTTC	CSARASGYNEQFF
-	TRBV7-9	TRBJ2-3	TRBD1	TGTGCCAGCGCGAACCGGGACAGTAGCACAGATACGCAGTATTTT	CASANRDSSTDTQYF
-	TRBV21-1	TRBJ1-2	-	TGTGCCAGCAGCCGCGGGGCTTACGGAGGCTACACCTTC	CASSRGAYGGYTF
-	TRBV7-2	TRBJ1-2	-	TGTGCCAGCAGCTTAGCCTCTGCTAACTATGGCTACACCTTC	CASSLASANYGYTF
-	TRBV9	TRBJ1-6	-	TGTGCCAGCAGCGTAGAGGCCCATAATTCACCCCTCCACTTT	CASSVEAHNSPLHF
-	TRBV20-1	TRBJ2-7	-	TGCAGTGGGGACGTTTCCTACGAGCAGTACTTT	CSGDVSYEQYF
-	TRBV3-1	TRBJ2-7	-	TGTGCCAGCAGCCCCCTCTCCTCGGGTCCCCAGAACGAGCAGTACTTC	CASSPLSSGPQNEQYF
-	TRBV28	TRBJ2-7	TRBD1	TGTGCCAGCGGGACAGTTAACTCCTACGAGCAGTACTTC	CASGTVNSYEQYF
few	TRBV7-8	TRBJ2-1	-	TGTGCCAGCAGCGTGACAGAAACCTACAATGAGCAGTTCTTC	CASSVTETYNEQFF
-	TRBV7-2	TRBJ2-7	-	TGTGCCAGCAGTTTACATCCGGGGCAGGTCGACGAGCAGTACTTC	CASSLHPGQVDEQYF
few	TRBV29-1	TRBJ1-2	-	TGCAGCGTTGAAAGAAACTATGGCTACACCTTC	CSVERNYGYTF
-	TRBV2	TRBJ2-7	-	TGTGCCAGCAGTGATGGGCGGCGCGAGCAGTACTTC	CASSDGRREQYF